The clone carrying this T cell receptor (beta chain) was observed a single time. Its cognate antigen is unknown. The source of the sample is a study of monozygotic twins with cystic fibrosis. As for the study in general: Three micrograms of fragmented DNA underwent around 16 PCR cycles for library preparation.

Clones were sequenced by immunoSEQ multiplex PCR, and TCRdb holds only the in-frame ones, with some missing. The sample carries approximately 13,000 clones, 85% to 90% recorded once. The germline CDR1 and CDR2 sequences are MNHNS and SASEGT. With V trimmed by 4 bases and J by 5 bases, 11 bases remained unmatched. CDR3 length: 16 residues. Study observations and caveats: The repertoire was suggested to be naive-dominated, clonality median approximately 0.0093. Age, concordance and disease severity did not associate with shared CDR3 numbers.

The sample consisted of blood. V and J are TRBV6-1 and TRBJ1-2, with 9 bases identical to TRBD1. The receptor was isolated from a boy between 10 and 17 years old with cystic fibrosis. CDR3 sequence: CASSGPGQGMRYGYTF. Written as DNA, the CDR3 is TGTGCCAGCAGTGGGCCGGGACAGGGTATGAGGTATGGCTACACCTTC.